The 32 T cell receptor beta chains reported below all come from one sample, sequenced in a study of cytomegalovirus exposure and HLA in healthy donors. The study ran its PCR with 60 Vbeta and 13 Jbeta primers. The protocol was immunoSEQ multiplex PCR, while the TCRdb copy is restricted to in-frame clones and leaves out a portion. This table holds 70,000 to 95,000 clones, over 65% found once. Material for sequencing was PBMCs. These receptors all come from a man in his fifties or sixties in good health and CMV-seronegative.

The chain links TRBV7-2 to TRBJ1-5, with no clear D. CDR1 and CDR2 from the germline V gene are SGHTA and FQGNSA. V was clipped by 5 bases and J by 0 bases, with 11 bases between them. The CDR3 length is 15 residues. CDR3 amino acids: CASSQAIYSNQPQHF. CDR3 bases: TGTGCCAGCAGCCAAGCTATCTATAGCAATCAGCCCCAGCATTTT.

V and J are TRBV28 and TRBJ1-2; no definite D call. The CDR3 extends over 12 amino acids. Germline V gene sequence: CDR1 MDHEN, CDR2 SYDVKM. V lost 6 bases and J 4 bases, leaving 9 bases between the germline ends. This CDR3 is CASRQPPYGYTF. The CDR3 DNA reads as TGTGCCAGCAGACAGCCACCCTATGGCTACACCTTC.

This sequence joins TRBV4-2 and TRBJ2-5; D perhaps matches TRBD2 (7 bases). Germline CDR1 LGHNA, CDR2 YNFKEQ. The CDR3 contains 14 residues. With 0 bases removed from V and 7 bases from J, the gap between germline ends came to 12 bases. The CDR3 DNA is TGTGCCAGCAGCCAAGATTTCGGGGGGCCGACCCAGTACTTC. Protein: CASSQDFGGPTQYF.

The CDR3 DNA follows: TGTGCCAGCAGTTACGGCGGGGTAACAGATACGCAGTATTTT. Encoded protein: CASSYGGVTDTQYF. The gene calls are TRBV6-5 and TRBJ2-3; tentatively, D is TRBD2 (6 bases). The germline CDR1 and CDR2 sequences are MNHEY and SVGAGI. The germline V and J ends were trimmed by 2 bases and 3 bases, with 9 bases remaining between them. This CDR3 region has 14 residues.

The V call is TRBV29-1, the J call TRBJ1-2; D uncertain. There are 13 residues in the CDR3. Deletions cut 2 bases from V and 8 bases from J, with 15 bases between. Germline CDR1 is SQVTM and CDR2 is ANQGSEA. The CDR3 loop is CSVESGKFLGYTF. The CDR3 nucleotides read TGCAGCGTTGAATCAGGAAAATTCTTAGGCTACACCTTC.

As to this clone: The junction differs from germline at one of its ends, possibly a read error. The chain has TRBV7-7 and TRBJ1-1; D not resolved. Germline CDR1 reads SSHAT; CDR2 reads FNYEAQ (reference sequence). The CDR3 length is 13 residues. For the CDR3, the DNA is TGTGCTAGCAGCACAGATGTGAACACTGAAGCTTTCTTT. Translated: CASSTDVNTEAFF.

This clone is labeled medium-sized (0.01 to 0.1%). The rearrangement joins TRBV27 to TRBJ2-7; 9 nucleotides agree with TRBD1. The CDR3 extends over 13 amino acids. V shed 4 bases and J 4 bases; nucleotides not matched to a gene: 2. Looked up from germline, CDR1 is MNHEY and CDR2 is SMNVEV (reference sequence). The CDR3 nucleotides are TGTGCCAGCAGTTCGGGACAGGGATACGAGCAGTACTTC. Its translation: CASSSGQGYEQYF.

This clone has just a few counts. The chain has TRBV10-3 and TRBJ1-3, with no clear D. V was shortened by 7 bases and J by 0 bases, with 19 bases between the two germline ends. CDR1 is ENHRY and CDR2 is SYGVKD in the germline V gene. The CDR3 has 17 amino acids. CDR3 in amino acids: CAIKDSSGLHSGNTIYF. CDR3 DNA sequence: TGTGCCATCAAGGACTCATCAGGCCTACACTCTGGAAACACCATATATTTT.

This clone showed up just once. CDR3 nucleotides: TGTGCCACCAGCAGAGATTACGGGGGGGTGAACACCGGGGAGCTGTTTTTT. Encoded protein: CATSRDYGGVNTGELFF. The V gene is TRBV15, the J gene TRBJ2-2, with 8 bases aligning to TRBD2. The J segment lost 1 base and the V segment lost 0 bases, leaving 4 bases of the junction unmatched. Germline V gives CDR1 LNHNV, CDR2 YYDKDF (reference sequence). This CDR3 has 17 residues.

The V call is TRBV6-5, the J call TRBJ2-3, with 8 bases that match TRBD2. The germline V gene encodes CDR1 MNHEY and CDR2 SVGAGI. This CDR3 contains 15 residues. Trimming took 5 bases from V and 6 from J; bases not matched to a gene: 10. CDR3 amino acids: CASSLSGDTGDTQYF. The CDR3 DNA reads as TGTGCCAGCAGTCTTAGCGGGGACACTGGGGATACGCAGTATTTT.

The gene calls are TRBV7-6 and TRBJ2-1, with D possibly TRBD2 on 6 matching bases. The germline gives CDR1 SGHVS, CDR2 FNYEAQ. V shed 4 bases and J shed 5 bases, with 12 bases lying between them. The CDR3 runs to 14 residues. The DNA of the CDR3 is TGTGCCAGCAGCTACGGGGGACGCGACAATGAGCAGTTCTTC. This gives the protein CASSYGGRDNEQFF. Looking up the rest from reference TRBV7-6 and TRBJ2-1 gives the full variable domain: GAGVSQSPRYKVTKRGQDVALRCDPISGHVSLYWYRQALGQGPEFLTYFNYEAQQDKSGLPNDRFSAERPEGSISTLTIQRTEQRDSAMYRCASSYGGRDNEQFFGPGTRLTVL.

The chain employs TRBV6-1 and TRBJ1-5; 10 bases align to TRBD1. The CDR3 is made up of 15 amino acids. Germline V lookup: CDR1 MNHNS, CDR2 SASEGT. J gave up 4 bases and V 5 bases, and 5 bases lay outside the gene matches. CDR3 sequence: CASSPTGGRNQPQHF. In nucleotides, the CDR3 is TGTGCCAGCAGTCCGACAGGGGGCAGAAATCAGCCCCAGCATTTT.

This clone came up once. J is TRBJ2-3 and V is TRBV19; 9 bases fit TRBD2. There are 15 residues in the CDR3. V dropped 6 bases and J dropped 3; count of bases not matched to a gene: 7. From germline, CDR1 is LNHDA and CDR2 SQIVND (reference sequence). CDR3 nucleotide sequence: TGTGCCAGTAGAAGATCTAGCGGGGCTACAGATACGCAGTATTTT. Its protein is CASRRSSGATDTQYF.

This rearrangement joins TRBV6-5 to TRBJ1-2; maybe TRBD1 (6 bases). The CDR3 covers 14 residues. V was trimmed by 2 bases and J by 5 bases, leaving 12 bases between them. CDR1 and CDR2 (germline): MNHEY, SVGAGI. CDR3 loop: CASSYQGPSYGYTF. In DNA, the CDR3 is TGTGCCAGCAGTTACCAGGGGCCCTCATATGGCTACACCTTC.

The CDR3 DNA reads as TGCGCCAGCAGCTTGGACCGGGGGATCTTTTATGGCTACACCTTC. Amino acid sequence: CASSLDRGIFYGYTF. The chain uses TRBV5-1 and TRBJ1-2, with D possibly matching TRBD1 (5 bases). Deletions cut 0 bases from V and 5 bases from J, with 14 bases between. The CDR3 has 15 amino acids. Per the germline V gene, CDR1 is SGHRS and CDR2 is YFSETQ.

The genes are TRBV30 and TRBJ2-7, with a weak D call TRBD2 (6 bases). CDR1 GTSNPN and CDR2 SVGIG come from the germline V gene (reference sequence). The germline V and J ends were trimmed by 1 base and 6 bases, with 10 bases remaining between them. CDR3 length equals 12 residues. The CDR3 DNA is TGTGCCTGGAGTGCGGCGGGGCTCGAGCAGTACTTC. It is translated as CAWSAAGLEQYF.

The chain joins TRBV6-5 to TRBJ2-2; 7 bases map to TRBD2. J lost 4 bases, V lost 4 bases, and 6 bases had no gene match. Germline V gene lookup returns CDR1 MNHEY and CDR2 SVGAGI. This CDR3 is built from 15 residues. CDR3 in DNA: TGTGCCAGCAGTTTAGGGACTACAATCACCGGGGAGCTGTTTTTT. This sequence encodes CASSLGTTITGELFF.

V gene TRBV5-8 combines with J gene TRBJ1-3; D is unresolved. The CDR3 is made up of 14 amino acids. Germline V gene lookup returns CDR1 SGHTS and CDR2 YDEGEE. V lost 2 bases, J lost 3 bases, and 9 bases lay in between. The chain's CDR3 is CASSFGGIGNTIYF. CDR3 sequence (DNA): TGTGCCAGCAGCTTCGGCGGAATTGGAAACACCATATATTTT.

The genes are TRBV19 and TRBJ1-1; D not resolved. Per the germline V gene, CDR1 is LNHDA and CDR2 is SQIVND (reference sequence). Between the trimmed V and J ends, which lost 3 bases and 6 bases, there was a span of 11 bases. This CDR3 has 13 residues. CDR3 sequence reads: CASSMYASAEAFF. The CDR3, as DNA: TGTGCCAGTAGTATGTACGCAAGCGCTGAAGCTTTCTTT.

The CDR3 DNA is TGTGCCAGCAGCCCTCCCCTTCTAGCGGGGGGGTTCACCGGGGAGCTGTTTTTT. It encodes CASSPPLLAGGFTGELFF. The chain uses TRBV7-8 and TRBJ2-2; 12 bases map to TRBD2. This CDR3 has 18 amino acids. Germline V CDR1 and CDR2: SGHVS, FQNEAQ. J was trimmed by 4 bases and V by 5 bases; bases with no gene match: 11.

This clone was recorded a few times. V gene TRBV12-5 combines with J gene TRBJ2-7, with a possible D match to TRBD1 (6 bases). Per germline, CDR1 LGHNT and CDR2 FRNRAP. V was shortened by 3 bases and J by 2 bases, with 8 bases between the two germline ends. The CDR3 sequence is 13 residues long. The CDR3 nucleotides read TGTGCTAGTGGTTTTCAGGGGACCTACGAGCAGTACTTC. Its protein product is CASGFQGTYEQYF.

The rearrangement links TRBV2 to TRBJ1-5, with D possibly matching TRBD1 (6 bases). Trimming took 0 bases from V and 2 from J, leaving 8 bases between them. The V gene's germline CDR1 is SNHLY and CDR2 FYNNEI. The CDR3 contains 15 residues. The DNA of the CDR3 is TGTGCCAGCAGTGAAGCGTGGGGGCGCAATCAGCCCCAGCATTTT. Translated: CASSEAWGRNQPQHF.

This rearrangement joins TRBV11-2 to TRBJ2-1, with no clear D. Germline CDR1 reads SGHAT; CDR2 reads FQNNGV. The CDR3 has 15 residues. The V end was cut by 0 bases, the J end by 5 bases, with 11 bases between. As DNA, the CDR3 is TGTGCCAGCAGCTTAGAATCCCGAGCGCACAATGAGCAGTTCTTC. This sequence encodes CASSLESRAHNEQFF.

The chain uses TRBV27 and TRBJ2-1, with TRBD1 matching over 8 bases. Germline CDR1 reads MNHEY; CDR2 reads SMNVEV (reference sequence). The ends lost 10 bases at V and 4 bases at J; junction bases unmatched: 6. The CDR3 consists of 13 residues. The CDR3 DNA follows: TGTGCCATAGACAGGGGATCGTACAATGAGCAGTTCTTC. This codes for CAIDRGSYNEQFF.

J is TRBJ1-2 and V is TRBV28, with no clear D. Trimming shortened V by 3 bases and J by 4 bases, and 6 bases separated the two germline ends. The CDR3 runs 12 residues. Germline V gene data show CDR1 as MDHEN and CDR2 as SYDVKM. CDR3 amino acids: CASSLGSYGYTF. As DNA, the CDR3 is TGTGCCAGCAGTTTGGGGAGCTATGGCTACACCTTC.

The chain recombines TRBV25-1 with TRBJ1-1; 8 bases agree with TRBD1. V lost 5 bases to trimming and J lost 1 base; unmatched junction nucleotides: 6. The CDR3 is made up of 15 amino acids. Germline V gene data show CDR1 as MGHDK and CDR2 as SYGVNS. CDR3 protein: CASSPPDRENTEAFF. The CDR3 bases are TGTGCCAGCAGTCCCCCGGACAGGGAGAACACTGAAGCTTTCTTT.

In its sample, this clone was seen once. The rearrangement uses TRBV7-9 and TRBJ2-5, with TRBD2 as a possible D gene (5 bases). The CDR3 extends over 15 amino acids. Germline V gene lookup returns CDR1 SEHNR and CDR2 FQNEAQ (reference sequence). The ends were cut back, 1 base at V and 1 base at J, with 10 bases in the middle. This CDR3 is CASSLVRGPQETQYF. CDR3 nucleotides: TGTGCCAGCAGCTTAGTACGGGGTCCCCAAGAGACCCAGTACTTC.

The rearrangement joins TRBV5-1 to TRBJ2-7; unclear D gene. With 5 bases removed from V and 2 bases from J, the gap between germline ends came to 8 bases. This CDR3 contains 12 residues. CDR1 and CDR2 (germline): SGHRS, YFSETQ. The CDR3 here is CASRQVPYEQYF. For the CDR3, the DNA is TGCGCCAGCAGGCAGGTACCCTACGAGCAGTACTTC.

The chain combines TRBV2 with TRBJ1-6; perhaps TRBD1 as D (5 bases). The CDR3 is 14 residues long. V was clipped by 0 bases and J by 10 bases, with 10 bases between them. The germline V gene encodes CDR1 SNHLY and CDR2 FYNNEI. This CDR3 is CASSEALGGSPLHF. In DNA form, the CDR3 reads TGTGCCAGCAGTGAAGCGCTTGGGGGGTCACCCCTCCACTTT. The variable domain in full, completed from reference TRBV2 and TRBJ1-6, reads EPEVTQTPSHQVTQMGQEVILRCVPISNHLYFYWYRQILGQKVEFLVSFYNNEISEKSEIFDDQFSVERPDGSNFTLKIRSTKLEDSAMYFCASSEALGGSPLHFGNGTRLTVT.

Comment on this clone: This same CDR3 is encoded by further DNA sequences in the sample. V and J are TRBV5-1 and TRBJ1-1; 9 bases fit TRBD1. CDR1 SGHRS and CDR2 YFSETQ come from the germline V gene. This CDR3 is built from 14 residues. The V gene end was trimmed by 4 bases and the J gene end by 4 bases; junction bases not matched to a gene: 5. CDR3 coding DNA: TGCGCCAGCAGCCCGGGACAGGGTGGCACTGAAGCTTTCTTT. It encodes CASSPGQGGTEAFF.

On this clone: One junction end disagrees with the germline gene, perhaps due to a read error. The chain recombines TRBV5-4 with TRBJ2-7; 7 positions match TRBD1. This CDR3 contains 12 residues. Germline CDR1 reads SGHNT; CDR2 reads YYREEE (reference sequence). For the CDR3, the DNA is TGTGCCAGCAGCTTGGCCGAACAGGGGCGTTCCTTC. Residues: CASSLAEQGRSF.

The J gene is TRBJ2-1, the V gene TRBV27, with 8 bases identical to TRBD1. The CDR3 is made up of 15 amino acids. J gave up 10 bases and V 6 bases, and 14 bases lay outside the gene matches. CDR1 is MNHEY, CDR2 SMNVEV, per germline (reference sequence). Here the CDR3 reads CASRLGQGMTWEQFF. The DNA of the CDR3 is TGTGCCAGCAGGCTTGGACAGGGTATGACTTGGGAGCAGTTCTTC.